Following are 9 T cell receptor beta chains from one sample sequenced in a study of blood T cell repertoires in COVID-19. Sequencing was performed with immunoSEQ multiplex PCR; in TCRdb, only in-frame clones are kept and a portion is missing. This sample has over 85,000 clones, with approximately 84% found just once. Material for sequencing was peripheral blood. The receptors shown here come from a man aged 35-49 years with active or convalescent COVID-19.

The rearrangement links TRBV5-4 to TRBJ2-7; 7 bases map to TRBD1. The germline gives CDR1 SGHNT, CDR2 YYREEE (reference sequence). The trim removed 4 bases at V and 5 bases at J, leaving 3 bases unmatched. This CDR3 is 12 amino acids long. The CDR3 is CASSHTGDEQYF. The CDR3 nucleotides are TGTGCCAGCAGCCACACAGGGGACGAGCAGTACTTC.

The J gene is TRBJ2-5, the V gene TRBV4-3, with D hard to call. The V gene lost 1 base and the J gene lost 4 bases, with 7 bases spanning the gap. Looked up from germline, CDR1 is LGHNA and CDR2 is YSLEER. The CDR3 is 13 amino acids. The DNA for the CDR3 is TGCGCCAGCAGCCAAGTTTACAGAGAGACCCAGTACTTC. Translated: CASSQVYRETQYF.

The genes are TRBV28 and TRBJ1-1, with no clear D. The CDR3 has 14 residues. Germline CDR1 reads MDHEN; CDR2 reads SYDVKM. Between the trimmed V and J ends, which lost 7 bases and 0 bases, there was a span of 12 bases. The CDR3 DNA reads as TGTGCCAGCACCATAATCTCGGTGAACACTGAAGCTTTCTTT. This gives the protein CASTIISVNTEAFF.

J is TRBJ2-1 and V is TRBV11-2; TRBD1 aligns across 8 bases. This CDR3 comprises 16 residues. The trim removed 4 bases at V and 10 bases at J, leaving 15 bases unmatched. The germline gives CDR1 SGHAT, CDR2 FQNNGV. DNA for the CDR3: TGTGCCAGCAGCTGGGTAAGGACAGGGCTGGATCACGAGCAGTTCTTC. Translation: CASSWVRTGLDHEQFF.

V gene TRBV12-3 or TRBV12-4 combines with J gene TRBJ1-2; 7 bases fit TRBD1. V shed 4 bases, J shed 7 bases, and the junction held 3 bases outside the gene matches. The CDR3 loop spans 12 amino acids. The CDR3 sequence is CASSSTGRGYTF. The CDR3 DNA is TGTGCCAGCAGTTCGACAGGGCGTGGCTACACCTTC.

The rearrangement links TRBV29-1 to TRBJ1-1; D perhaps matches TRBD1 (6 bases). This CDR3 is built from 12 residues. V lost 5 bases and J 1 base, leaving 8 bases between the germline ends. Germline V lookup: CDR1 SQVTM, CDR2 ANQGSEA. Here the CDR3 reads CSVLQGNTEAFF. The DNA for the CDR3 is TGCAGCGTTCTACAGGGGAACACTGAAGCTTTCTTT. Full variable domain (remainder filled in from reference TRBV29-1 and TRBJ1-1): SAVISQKPSRDICQRGTSLTIQCQVDSQVTMMFWYRQQPGQSLTLIATANQGSEATYESGFVIDKFPISRPNLTFSTLTVSNMSPEDSSIYLCSVLQGNTEAFFGQGTRLTVV.

J is TRBJ2-7 and V is TRBV7-2, with 8 bases lining up with TRBD1. V was pared by 1 base and J by 4 bases, with 6 bases of the junction left unmatched. The CDR3 is 15 amino acids. The germline gives CDR1 SGHTA, CDR2 FQGNSA. The CDR3 loop is CASSLGVGTGYEQYF. The DNA of the CDR3 is TGTGCCAGCAGCTTAGGGGTGGGGACAGGATACGAGCAGTACTTC.

The J gene is TRBJ2-1, the V gene TRBV19; D is possibly TRBD2 (6 bases). V was shortened by 2 bases and J by 7 bases, with 15 bases between the two germline ends. The germline V gene encodes CDR1 LNHDA and CDR2 SQIVND (reference sequence). The CDR3 is 15 residues long. CDR3 loop: CASSISAGRINEQFF. DNA for the CDR3: TGTGCCAGTAGTATATCTGCGGGGAGGATTAATGAGCAGTTCTTC.

V usage is TRBV5-1 and J usage is TRBJ1-1, with D hard to call. V was pared by 4 bases and J by 1 base, with 20 bases between. CDR1 and CDR2 from the germline V gene are SGHRS and YFSETQ. The CDR3 is 17 residues long. The CDR3 region is CASSPGSGAATNTEAFF. CDR3 sequence (DNA): TGCGCCAGCAGCCCGGGGTCCGGAGCCGCCACGAACACTGAAGCTTTCTTT.